The 13 T cell receptor beta chains given below trace back to one sample, sequenced in a study of shared clonotypes between healthy human individuals. The naive CD8 population came from CD45RO-negative cells selected for CCR7, without terminally differentiated effector memory CD45RA+ cells. The repertoire was sequenced with immunoSEQ multiplex PCR; TCRdb's copy has only in-frame clones and lacks some. The sample carries some 2.1 million clones, about 95% recorded once. Sequenced input: naive CD8+ T cells sorted from blood. The receptors shown here come from a young man in good health.

The J gene is TRBJ2-7, the V gene TRBV15, with D possibly matching TRBD1 (5 bases). The V gene's germline CDR1 is LNHNV and CDR2 YYDKDF (reference sequence). V lost 5 bases and J lost 2, with 10 bases in between. This CDR3 is 13 amino acids long. CDR3 nucleotide sequence: TGTGCCACCAGCCCCAGGGTTACCTACGAGCAGTACTTC. It translates to CATSPRVTYEQYF.

With respect to this clone: The sample contains more than one DNA sequence encoding this CDR3. The V call is TRBV7-9, the J call TRBJ2-7; D gene unclear. CDR3 length: 12 amino acids. Germline V CDR1 and CDR2: SEHNR, FQNEAQ (reference sequence). Trimming took 3 bases from V and 3 from J, leaving 6 bases between them. CDR3 amino acids: CASSFGDYEQYF. The CDR3 DNA reads TGTGCCAGCAGCTTCGGCGACTACGAGCAGTACTTC.

With regard to this clone: The sample has other DNA sequences that encode this CDR3 too. The CDR3 DNA sequence: TGTGCCAGCAGCGTAGCCCGGGGGGGCACTGAAGCTTTCTTT. It codes for CASSVARGGTEAFF. The rearrangement joins TRBV9 to TRBJ1-1; weak D call: TRBD1 (5 bases). Between the trimmed V and J ends, which lost 0 bases and 4 bases, there was a span of 10 bases. Per germline, CDR1 SGDLS and CDR2 YYNGEE. The CDR3 covers 14 residues.

This rearrangement joins TRBV7-3 to TRBJ2-7; TRBD1 matches at 10 bases. Per germline, CDR1 SGHTA and CDR2 FQGTGA. V lost 4 bases and J lost 7; bases outside the gene matches: 4. CDR3 length equals 13 residues. Here the CDR3 reads CASSYDRGQEQYF. The CDR3 bases are TGTGCCAGCAGCTATGACAGGGGGCAGGAGCAGTACTTC.

Remarks on this clone: This same CDR3 is encoded by further DNA sequences in the sample. V usage is TRBV5-1 and J usage is TRBJ2-7, with D possibly matching TRBD2 (6 bases). Trimming cost V 1 base and J 0 bases, with 8 bases left between them. Germline CDR1 reads SGHRS; CDR2 reads YFSETQ. The CDR3 has 14 amino acids. The CDR3 DNA sequence: TGCGCCAGCAGCTTGCCCGGGGGCTCCTACGAGCAGTACTTC. This codes for CASSLPGGSYEQYF.

The rearrangement joins TRBV29-1 to TRBJ2-7, with 7 bases aligning to TRBD1. The CDR3 loop spans 13 amino acids. CDR1 is SQVTM, CDR2 ANQGSEA, per germline. With 6 bases clipped from V and 3 bases from J, the junction kept 8 bases outside the gene matches. CDR3 protein: CSVMGQSNYEQYF. The CDR3 nucleotides are TGCAGCGTCATGGGACAGAGCAACTACGAGCAGTACTTC.

The V gene is TRBV6-1, the J gene TRBJ1-4, with D maybe TRBD1 (5 bases). CDR3 size: 15 residues. The germline CDR1 and CDR2 sequences are MNHNS and SASEGT. V was pared by 6 bases and J by 6 bases, with 17 bases between. CDR3 nucleotide sequence: TGTGCCAGCAGACCGCAGGGTGCTACTCATGAAAAACTGTTTTTT. This translates into CASRPQGATHEKLFF.

The CDR3, as DNA: TGTGCCAGCAGCCCCCCGGGCTGGCTTACGCAGTATTTT. The encoded protein is CASSPPGWLTQYF. The chain carries TRBV7-2 and TRBJ2-3; D remains unclear. In germline, CDR1 is SGHTA, CDR2 FQGNSA. V was shortened by 5 bases and J by 8 bases, with 14 bases between the two germline ends. The CDR3 consists of 13 residues.

This sequence joins TRBV27 and TRBJ2-2; D unclear. The CDR3 spans 14 residues. The germline V and J ends were trimmed by 7 bases and 6 bases, with 15 bases remaining between them. Germline CDR1 reads MNHEY; CDR2 reads SMNVEV (reference sequence). The DNA for the CDR3 is TGTGCCAGCACCCCCGCCGTGGGTGCCGGGGAGCTGTTTTTT. Translated, it gives CASTPAVGAGELFF.

Concerning this clone itself: Other DNA variants within this sample encode the same CDR3. The chain joins TRBV10-3 to TRBJ2-7, with a weak D call TRBD2 (6 bases). The CDR3 extends over 13 amino acids. Trimming took off 4 bases at V and 1 base at J, with 8 bases between the two ends. Per the germline V gene, CDR1 is ENHRY and CDR2 is SYGVKD. The CDR3 region has the DNA TGTGCCATCAGTGGGGAGGATTCCTACGAGCAGTACTTC. The encoded protein is CAISGEDSYEQYF.

The chain is built from TRBV18 and TRBJ2-2; 7 bases line up with TRBD1. The J segment lost 3 bases and the V segment lost 2 bases, leaving 3 bases of the junction unmatched. The length of the CDR3 is 15 residues. Germline CDR1 is KGHSH and CDR2 is LQKENI. CDR3 nucleotides: TGTGCCAGCTCACCATCAACAGGGGACACCGGGGAGCTGTTTTTT. This codes for CASSPSTGDTGELFF.

The chain couples TRBV19 to TRBJ1-5; D unclear. V lost 7 bases and J 5 bases, leaving 18 bases between the germline ends. This CDR3 comprises 15 residues. Germline lookup yields CDR1 LNHDA and CDR2 SQIVND (reference sequence). The CDR3 region has the DNA TGTGCCAGTACCCCTGGAGGGTCCATATATCAGCCCCAGCATTTT. Translating it yields CASTPGGSIYQPQHF.

The chain employs TRBV11-2 and TRBJ2-7; D is uncertain. The V gene lost 2 bases and the J gene lost 5 bases, with 10 bases spanning the gap. Looked up from germline, CDR1 is SGHAT and CDR2 is FQNNGV. The CDR3 is 13 amino acids. For the CDR3, the DNA is TGTGCCAGCAGCTTATCGACCGGAAACGAGCAGTACTTC. Translated, it gives CASSLSTGNEQYF.